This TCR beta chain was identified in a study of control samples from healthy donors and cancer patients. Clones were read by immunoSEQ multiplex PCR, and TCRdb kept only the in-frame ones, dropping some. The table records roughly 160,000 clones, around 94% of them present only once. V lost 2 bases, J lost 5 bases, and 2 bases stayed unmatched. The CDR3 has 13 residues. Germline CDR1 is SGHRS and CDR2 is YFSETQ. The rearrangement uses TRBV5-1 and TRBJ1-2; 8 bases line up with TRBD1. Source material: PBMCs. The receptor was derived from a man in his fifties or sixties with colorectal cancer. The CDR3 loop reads CASSFRDRYGYTF. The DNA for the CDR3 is TGCGCCAGCAGCTTCCGGGACAGGTATGGCTACACCTTC.